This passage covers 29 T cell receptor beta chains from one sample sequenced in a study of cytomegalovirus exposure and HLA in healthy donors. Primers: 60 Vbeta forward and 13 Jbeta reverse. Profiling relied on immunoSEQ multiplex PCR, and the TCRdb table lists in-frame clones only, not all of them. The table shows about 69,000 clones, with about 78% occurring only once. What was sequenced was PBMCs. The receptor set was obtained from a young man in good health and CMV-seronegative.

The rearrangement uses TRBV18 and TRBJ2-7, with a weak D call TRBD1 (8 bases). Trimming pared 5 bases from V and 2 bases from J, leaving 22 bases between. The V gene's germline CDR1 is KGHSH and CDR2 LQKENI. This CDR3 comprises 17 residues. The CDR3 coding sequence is TGTGCCAGCTCAACGGAACAGGGGGGGAGGTTTCCCTACGAGCAGTACGTC. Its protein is CASSTEQGGRFPYEQYV.

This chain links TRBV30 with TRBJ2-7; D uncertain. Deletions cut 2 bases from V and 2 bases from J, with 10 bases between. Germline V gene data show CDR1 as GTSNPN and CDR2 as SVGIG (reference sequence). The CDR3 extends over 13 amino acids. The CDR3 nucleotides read TGTGCCTGGAGTCAAACGACTCCCTACGAGCAGTACTTC. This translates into CAWSQTTPYEQYF.

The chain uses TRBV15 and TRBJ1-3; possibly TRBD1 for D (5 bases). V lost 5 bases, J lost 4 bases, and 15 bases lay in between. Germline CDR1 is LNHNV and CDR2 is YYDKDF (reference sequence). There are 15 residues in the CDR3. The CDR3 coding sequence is TGTGCCACCAGCGGGGCAGGGTCTGCAGGAAACACCATATATTTT. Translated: CATSGAGSAGNTIYF.

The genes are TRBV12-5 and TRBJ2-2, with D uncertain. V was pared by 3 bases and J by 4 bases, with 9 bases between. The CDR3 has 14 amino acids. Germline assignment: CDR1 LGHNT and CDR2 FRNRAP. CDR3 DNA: TGTGCTAGTGGTTTCTTCAGCGCCACCGGGGAGCTGTTTTTT. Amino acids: CASGFFSATGELFF.

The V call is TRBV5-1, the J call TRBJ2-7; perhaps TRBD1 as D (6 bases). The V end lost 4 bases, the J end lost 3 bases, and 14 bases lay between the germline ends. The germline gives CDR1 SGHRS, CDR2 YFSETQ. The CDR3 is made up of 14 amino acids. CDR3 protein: CASSPTGGDYEQYF. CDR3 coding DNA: TGCGCCAGCAGCCCGACTGGGGGCGACTACGAGCAGTACTTC.

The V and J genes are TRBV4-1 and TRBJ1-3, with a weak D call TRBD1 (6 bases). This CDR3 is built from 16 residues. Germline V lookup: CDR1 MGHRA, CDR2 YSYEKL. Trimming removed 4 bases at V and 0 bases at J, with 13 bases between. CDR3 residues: CASSPLGQLSGNTIYF. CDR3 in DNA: TGCGCCAGCAGCCCTTTAGGACAGCTCTCTGGAAACACCATATATTTT.

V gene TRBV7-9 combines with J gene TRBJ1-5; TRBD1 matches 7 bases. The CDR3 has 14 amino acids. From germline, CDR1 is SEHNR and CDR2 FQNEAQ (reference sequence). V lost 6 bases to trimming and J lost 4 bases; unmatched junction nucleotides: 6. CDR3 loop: CASSSSTGNQPQHF. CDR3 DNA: TGTGCCAGCAGTTCCTCGACAGGGAATCAGCCCCAGCATTTT.

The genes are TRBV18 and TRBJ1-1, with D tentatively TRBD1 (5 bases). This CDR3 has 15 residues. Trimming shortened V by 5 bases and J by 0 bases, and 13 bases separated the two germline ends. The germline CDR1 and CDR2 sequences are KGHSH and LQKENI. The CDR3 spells CASSGMVRVNTEAFF. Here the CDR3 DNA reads TGTGCCAGCTCAGGCATGGTCAGGGTGAACACTGAAGCTTTCTTT.

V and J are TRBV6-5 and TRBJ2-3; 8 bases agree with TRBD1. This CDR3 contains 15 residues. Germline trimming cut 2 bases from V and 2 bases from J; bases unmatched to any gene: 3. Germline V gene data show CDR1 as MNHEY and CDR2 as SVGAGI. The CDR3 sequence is CASSYGQGSTDTQYF. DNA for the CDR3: TGTGCCAGCAGTTACGGACAGGGATCCACAGATACGCAGTATTTT.

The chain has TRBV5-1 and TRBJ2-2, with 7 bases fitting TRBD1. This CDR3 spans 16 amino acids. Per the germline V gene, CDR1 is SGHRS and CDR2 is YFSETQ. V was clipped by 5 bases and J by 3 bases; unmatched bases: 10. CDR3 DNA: TGCGCCAGCAGTAATGTGAGGGGGCAAGACACCGGGGAGCTGTTTTTT. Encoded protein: CASSNVRGQDTGELFF. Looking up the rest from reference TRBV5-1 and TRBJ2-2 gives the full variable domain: KAGVTQTPRYLIKTRGQQVTLSCSPISGHRSVSWYQQTPGQGLQFLFEYFSETQRNKGNFPGRFSGRQFSNSRSEMNVSTLELGDSALYLCASSNVRGQDTGELFFGEGSRLTVL.

Written as DNA, the CDR3 is TGTGCCAGCAGCCAAGGCCTGGACAGGGAAATCAATCAGCCCCAGCATTTT. It translates to CASSQGLDREINQPQHF. J is TRBJ1-5 and V is TRBV4-2, with 8 bases matching TRBD1. The CDR3 runs 17 residues. With V trimmed by 1 base and J by 3 bases, 8 bases remained unmatched. CDR1 and CDR2 from the germline V gene are LGHNA and YNFKEQ.

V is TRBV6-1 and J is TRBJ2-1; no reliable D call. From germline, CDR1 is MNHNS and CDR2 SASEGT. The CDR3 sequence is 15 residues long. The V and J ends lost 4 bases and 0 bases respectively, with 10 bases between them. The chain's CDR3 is CASSAVSSSYNEQFF. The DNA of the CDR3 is TGTGCCAGCAGTGCAGTGTCTAGCTCCTACAATGAGCAGTTCTTC.

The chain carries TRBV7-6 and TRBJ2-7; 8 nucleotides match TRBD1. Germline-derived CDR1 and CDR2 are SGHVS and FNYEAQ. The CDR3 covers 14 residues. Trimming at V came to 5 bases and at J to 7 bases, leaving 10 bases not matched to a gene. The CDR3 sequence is CASSPLGQAWEQYF. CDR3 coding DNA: TGTGCCAGCAGCCCTTTGGGACAGGCTTGGGAGCAGTACTTC.

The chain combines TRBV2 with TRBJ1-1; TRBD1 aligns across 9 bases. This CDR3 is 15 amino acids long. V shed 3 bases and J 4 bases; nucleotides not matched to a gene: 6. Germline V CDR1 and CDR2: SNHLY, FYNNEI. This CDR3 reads CASSEGDRASTEAFF. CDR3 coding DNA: TGTGCCAGCAGTGAGGGGGACAGGGCGTCCACTGAAGCTTTCTTT.

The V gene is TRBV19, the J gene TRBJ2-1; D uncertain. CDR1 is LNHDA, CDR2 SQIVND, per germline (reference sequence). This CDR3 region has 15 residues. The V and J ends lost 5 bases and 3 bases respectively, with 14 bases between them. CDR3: CASSPRHLRYNEQFF. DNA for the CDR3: TGTGCCAGTAGTCCGCGACACCTGCGCTACAATGAGCAGTTCTTC.

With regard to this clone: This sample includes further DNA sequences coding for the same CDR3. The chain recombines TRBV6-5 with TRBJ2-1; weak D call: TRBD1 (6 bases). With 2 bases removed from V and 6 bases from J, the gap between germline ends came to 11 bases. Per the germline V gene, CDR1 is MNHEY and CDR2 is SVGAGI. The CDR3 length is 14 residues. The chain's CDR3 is CASSYRRQANEQFF. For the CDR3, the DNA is TGTGCCAGCAGTTACCGACGACAGGCCAATGAGCAGTTCTTC.

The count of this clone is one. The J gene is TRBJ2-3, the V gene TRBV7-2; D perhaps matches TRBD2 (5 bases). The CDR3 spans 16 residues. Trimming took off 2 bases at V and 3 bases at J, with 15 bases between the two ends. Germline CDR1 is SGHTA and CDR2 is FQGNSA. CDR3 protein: CASSLNPGTATDTQYF. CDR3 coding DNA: TGTGCCAGCAGCTTAAATCCGGGAACCGCAACAGATACGCAGTATTTT.

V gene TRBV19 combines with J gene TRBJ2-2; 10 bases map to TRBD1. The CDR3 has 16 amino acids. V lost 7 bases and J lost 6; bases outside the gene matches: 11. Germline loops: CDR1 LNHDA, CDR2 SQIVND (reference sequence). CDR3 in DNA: TGTGCCAGTACTCCGTACCGGGACAGGGGCCCCGGGGAGCTGTTTTTT. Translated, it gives CASTPYRDRGPGELFF.

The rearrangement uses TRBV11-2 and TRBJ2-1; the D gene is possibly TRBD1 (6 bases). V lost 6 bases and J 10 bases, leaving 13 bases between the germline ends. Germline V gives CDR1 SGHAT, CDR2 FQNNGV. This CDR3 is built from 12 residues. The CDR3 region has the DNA TGTGCCAGCAGTTCTGGGGGCAAGGAGCAGTTCTTC. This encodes CASSSGGKEQFF.

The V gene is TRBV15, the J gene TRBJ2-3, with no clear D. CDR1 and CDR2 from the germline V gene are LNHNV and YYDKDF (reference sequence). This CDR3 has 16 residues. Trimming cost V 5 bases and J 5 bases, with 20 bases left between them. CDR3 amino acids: CATSYRRGPPKDTQYF. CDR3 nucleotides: TGTGCCACCAGCTATAGACGTGGGCCCCCCAAAGATACGCAGTATTTT.

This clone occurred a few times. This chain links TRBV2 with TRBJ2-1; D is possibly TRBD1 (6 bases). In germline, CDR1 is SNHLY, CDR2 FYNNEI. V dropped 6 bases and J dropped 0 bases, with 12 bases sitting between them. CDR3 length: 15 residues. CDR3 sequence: CASSTGQLSYNEQFF. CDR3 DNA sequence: TGTGCCAGCAGCACAGGACAGCTCTCCTACAATGAGCAGTTCTTC. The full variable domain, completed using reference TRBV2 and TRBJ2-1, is EPEVTQTPSHQVTQMGQEVILRCVPISNHLYFYWYRQILGQKVEFLVSFYNNEISEKSEIFDDQFSVERPDGSNFTLKIRSTKLEDSAMYFCASSTGQLSYNEQFFGPGTRLTVL.

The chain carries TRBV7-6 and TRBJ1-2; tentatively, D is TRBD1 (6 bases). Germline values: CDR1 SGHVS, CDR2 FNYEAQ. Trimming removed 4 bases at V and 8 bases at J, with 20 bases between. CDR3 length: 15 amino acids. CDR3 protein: CASSSGSTGKMGYTF. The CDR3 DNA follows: TGTGCCAGCAGCTCGGGCTCCACAGGGAAAATGGGCTACACCTTC.

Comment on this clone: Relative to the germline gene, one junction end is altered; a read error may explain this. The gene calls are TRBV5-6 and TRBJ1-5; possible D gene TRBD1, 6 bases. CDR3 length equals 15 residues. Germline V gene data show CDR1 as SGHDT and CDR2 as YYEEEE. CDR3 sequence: CASCLGGEDNQPQHF. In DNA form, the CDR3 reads TGTGCCAGCTGCTTGGGGGGCGAGGACAATCAGCCCCAGCATTTT. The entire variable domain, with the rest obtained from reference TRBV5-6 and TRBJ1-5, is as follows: DAGVTQSPTHLIKTRGQQVTLRCSPKSGHDTVSWYQQALGQGPQFIFQYYEEEERQRGNFPDRFSGHQFPNYSSELNVNALLLGDSALYLCASCLGGEDNQPQHFGDGTRLSIL.

For the CDR3, the DNA is TGTGCCAGCAGTGAATCAGGGGGCGGTCTCAATGAAAAACTGTTTTTT. This translates into CASSESGGGLNEKLFF. The gene calls are TRBV2 and TRBJ1-4, with TRBD1 matching 8 bases. The J segment lost 5 bases and the V segment lost 2 bases, leaving 7 bases of the junction unmatched. The CDR3 extends over 16 amino acids. Germline V lookup: CDR1 SNHLY, CDR2 FYNNEI.

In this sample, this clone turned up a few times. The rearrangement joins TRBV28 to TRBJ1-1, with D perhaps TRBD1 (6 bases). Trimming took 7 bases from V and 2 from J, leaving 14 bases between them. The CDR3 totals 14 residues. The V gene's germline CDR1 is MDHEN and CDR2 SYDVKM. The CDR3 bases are TGTGCCAGCATTCTCAGGGGAAGAAACACTGAAGCTTTCTTT. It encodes CASILRGRNTEAFF.

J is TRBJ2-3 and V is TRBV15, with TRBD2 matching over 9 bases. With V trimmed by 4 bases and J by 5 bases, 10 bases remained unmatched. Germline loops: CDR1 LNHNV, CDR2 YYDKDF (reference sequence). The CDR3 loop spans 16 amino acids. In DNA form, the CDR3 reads TGTGCCACCAGCAACAGCCGGACTAGCGCGAAAGATACGCAGTATTTT. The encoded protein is CATSNSRTSAKDTQYF.

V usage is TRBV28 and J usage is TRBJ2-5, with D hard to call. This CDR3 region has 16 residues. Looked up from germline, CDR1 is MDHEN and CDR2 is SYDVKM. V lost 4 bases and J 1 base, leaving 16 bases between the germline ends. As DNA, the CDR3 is TGTGCCAGCAGTTCCCCTGAAACTTTGCTCCAAGAGACCCAGTACTTC. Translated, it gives CASSSPETLLQETQYF.

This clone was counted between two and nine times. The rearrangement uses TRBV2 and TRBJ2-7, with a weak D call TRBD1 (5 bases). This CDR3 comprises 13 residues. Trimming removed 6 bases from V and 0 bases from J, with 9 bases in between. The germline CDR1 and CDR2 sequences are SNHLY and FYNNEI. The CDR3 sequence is CASSQDSSYEQYF. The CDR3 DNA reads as TGTGCCAGCAGCCAAGACAGCTCCTACGAGCAGTACTTC. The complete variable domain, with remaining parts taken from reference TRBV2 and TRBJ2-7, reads EPEVTQTPSHQVTQMGQEVILRCVPISNHLYFYWYRQILGQKVEFLVSFYNNEISEKSEIFDDQFSVERPDGSNFTLKIRSTKLEDSAMYFCASSQDSSYEQYFGPGTRLTVT.

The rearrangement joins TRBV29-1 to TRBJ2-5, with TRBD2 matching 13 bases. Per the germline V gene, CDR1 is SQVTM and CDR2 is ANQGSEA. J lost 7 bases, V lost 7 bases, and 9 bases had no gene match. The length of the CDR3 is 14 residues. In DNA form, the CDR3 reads TGCAGCGCCCTTACTAGCGGGGGGGCCTGGACCCAGTACTTC. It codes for CSALTSGGAWTQYF.